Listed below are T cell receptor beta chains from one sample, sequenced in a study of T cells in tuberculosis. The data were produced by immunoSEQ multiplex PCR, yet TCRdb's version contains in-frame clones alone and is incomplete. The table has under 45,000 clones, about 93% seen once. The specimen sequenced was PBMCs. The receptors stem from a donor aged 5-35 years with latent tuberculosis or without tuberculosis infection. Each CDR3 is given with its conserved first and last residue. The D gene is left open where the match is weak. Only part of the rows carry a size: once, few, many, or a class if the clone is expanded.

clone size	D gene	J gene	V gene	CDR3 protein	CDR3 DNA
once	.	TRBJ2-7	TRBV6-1	CASSEVVQGRQYF	TGTGCCAGCAGTGAAGTCGTCCAGGGGAGGCAGTACTTC
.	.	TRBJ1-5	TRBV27	CASSLSQRPGREYSNQPQHF	TGTGCCAGCAGTTTAAGTCAAAGGCCAGGCCGAGAATATAGCAATCAGCCCCAGCATTTT
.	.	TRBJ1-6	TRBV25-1	CASSPNEGPRNSPLHF	TGTGCCAGCAGCCCGAACGAGGGCCCTCGGAATTCACCCCTCCACTTT
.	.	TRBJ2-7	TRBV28	CASSDLGLGNYEQYF	TGTGCCAGCAGTGATCTCGGACTTGGCAACTACGAGCAGTACTTC
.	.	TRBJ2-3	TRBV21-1	CASKGLGQVTDTQYF	TGTGCCAGCAAGGGCCTAGGACAGGTCACAGATACGCAGTATTTT
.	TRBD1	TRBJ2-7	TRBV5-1	CASSLDNGQGREQYF	TGCGCCAGCAGCTTAGATAATGGACAGGGAAGGGAGCAGTACTTC
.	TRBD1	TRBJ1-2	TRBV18	CASSPQGDYGYTF	TGTGCCAGCTCCCCGCAGGGGGACTATGGCTACACCTTC
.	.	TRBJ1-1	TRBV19	CASSDRDSGAFF	TGTGCCAGTAGTGATCGGGACTCCGGAGCTTTCTTT
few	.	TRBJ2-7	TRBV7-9	CASSITGLHEQYF	TGTGCCAGCAGCATAACAGGGTTACACGAGCAGTACTTC
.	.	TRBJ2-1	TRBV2	CASSPLAGEQFF	TGTGCCAGCAGTCCTCTCGCAGGTGAGCAGTTCTTC
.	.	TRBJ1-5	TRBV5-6	CASSARGPQHF	TGTGCCAGCAGCGCCAGAGGGCCCCAGCATTTT
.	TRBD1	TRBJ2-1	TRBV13	CASSLTGDEQFF	TGTGCCAGCAGCCTCACAGGGGATGAGCAGTTCTTC
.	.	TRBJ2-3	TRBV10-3	CAISPTGRGQYF	TGTGCCATCAGCCCGACAGGCCGGGGGCAGTATTTT
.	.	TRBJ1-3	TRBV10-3	CAIHAPGRGNTIYF	TGTGCCATCCACGCGCCAGGGCGGGGAAACACCATATATTTT
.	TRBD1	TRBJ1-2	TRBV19	CASTGQPLYGYTF	TGTGCCAGCACGGGACAGCCGCTTTATGGCTACACCTTC
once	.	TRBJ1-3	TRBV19	CASMGGAGNTIYF	TGTGCCAGTATGGGGGGGGCTGGAAACACCATATATTTT
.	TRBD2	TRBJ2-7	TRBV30	CAWSDFAGTSGVYEQYF	TGTGCCTGGAGTGACTTTGCCGGGACTAGCGGGGTCTACGAGCAGTACTTC
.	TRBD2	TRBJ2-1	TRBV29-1	CSVRNTSGGVEFF	TGCAGCGTTCGGAATACTAGCGGGGGGGTCGAGTTCTTC
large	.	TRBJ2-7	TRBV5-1	CASSLGTHYEQYF	TGCGCCAGCAGCCTCGGGACTCACTACGAGCAGTACTTC
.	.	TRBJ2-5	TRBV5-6	CASSLTIRGNQETQYF	TGTGCCAGCAGCTTGACGATCAGGGGAAACCAAGAGACCCAGTACTTC
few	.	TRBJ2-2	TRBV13	CASSQFKGELFF	TGTGCCAGCAGCCAGTTCAAGGGGGAGCTGTTTTTT
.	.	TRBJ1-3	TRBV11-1	CASSLEARGSGNTIYF	TGTGCCAGCAGCTTAGAGGCAAGAGGGTCCGGAAACACCATATATTTT
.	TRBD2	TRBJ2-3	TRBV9	CASSVSGGVQDTQYF	TGTGCCAGCAGCGTTAGCGGGGGGGTTCAAGATACGCAGTATTTT
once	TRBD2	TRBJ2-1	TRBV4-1	CASSQETQRGLYNEQFF	TGCGCCAGCAGCCAAGAAACGCAGCGGGGGCTCTACAATGAGCAGTTCTTC
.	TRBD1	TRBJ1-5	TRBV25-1	CASSNTGGNQPQHF	TGTGCCAGCAGTAATACAGGGGGCAATCAGCCCCAGCATTTT
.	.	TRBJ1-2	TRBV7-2	CASSPDRFSNYGYTF	TGTGCCAGCAGCCCAGACAGGTTTTCCAACTATGGCTACACCTTC
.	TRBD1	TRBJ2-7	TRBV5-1	CASSGQGASYEQYF	TGCGCCAGCAGCGGACAGGGGGCGTCGTACGAGCAGTACTTC
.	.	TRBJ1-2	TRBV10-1	CASIPGHQGYTF	TGCGCCAGCATTCCGGGACATCAGGGCTACACCTTC
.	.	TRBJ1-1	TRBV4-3	CASSQDGQGMGEAFF	TGCGCCAGCAGCCAAGATGGGCAGGGCATGGGTGAAGCTTTCTTT
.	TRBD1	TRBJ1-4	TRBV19	CASSGTGGEKLFF	TGTGCCAGTAGTGGGACAGGGGGCGAAAAACTGTTTTTT
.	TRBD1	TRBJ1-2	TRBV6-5	CASRRQGRGYGYTF	TGTGCCAGCAGACGACAGGGTCGGGGCTATGGCTACACCTTC
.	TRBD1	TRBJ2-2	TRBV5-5	CASSLVGQGSPGTGELFF	TGTGCCAGCAGCTTGGTGGGACAGGGCTCCCCCGGCACCGGGGAGCTGTTTTTT
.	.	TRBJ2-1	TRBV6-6	CASSLGGVSEQFF	TGTGCCAGCAGTCTCGGAGGGGTTAGTGAGCAGTTCTTC
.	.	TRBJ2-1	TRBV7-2	CASSQSRERDEQFF	TGTGCCAGCAGCCAATCCAGGGAAAGGGATGAGCAGTTCTTC
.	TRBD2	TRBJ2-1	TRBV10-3	CAISGLAGGYNEQFF	TGTGCCATCAGTGGTCTAGCGGGGGGTTACAATGAGCAGTTCTTC
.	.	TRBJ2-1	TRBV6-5	CASSYLSDNEQFF	TGTGCCAGCAGTTACCTTTCCGACAATGAGCAGTTCTTC
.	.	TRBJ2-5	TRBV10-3	CAISDWQGKGETQYF	TGTGCCATCAGTGATTGGCAGGGTAAAGGAGAGACCCAGTACTTC
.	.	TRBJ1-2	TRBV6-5	CASSYSSYDGYTF	TGTGCCAGCAGTTACTCGAGCTACGATGGCTACACCTTC
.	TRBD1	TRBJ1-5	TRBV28	CASSPTGASNQPQHF	TGTGCCAGCAGCCCGACAGGGGCCAGCAATCAGCCCCAGCATTTT
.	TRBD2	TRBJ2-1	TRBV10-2	CASSSNSGSYNEQFF	TGCGCCAGCAGTTCCAATAGCGGGAGCTACAATGAGCAGTTCTTC
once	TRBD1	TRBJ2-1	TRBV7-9	CASSLKGTVEREQFF	TGTGCCAGCAGCTTAAAGGGGACAGTTGAGCGTGAGCAGTTCTTC
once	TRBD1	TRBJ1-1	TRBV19	CASTRGQTGWAEAFF	TGTGCCAGTACCCGCGGCCAGACAGGGTGGGCTGAAGCTTTCTTT
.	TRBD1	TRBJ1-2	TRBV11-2	CASSSPRDSNYGYTF	TGTGCCAGCAGCTCCCCCCGGGACAGCAACTATGGCTACACCTTC
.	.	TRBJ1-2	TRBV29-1	CSVEPGANYGYTF	TGCAGCGTTGAGCCGGGGGCTAACTATGGCTACACCTTC
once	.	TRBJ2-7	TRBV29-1	CSVVWTTTYEQYF	TGCAGCGTTGTATGGACAACCACCTACGAGCAGTACTTC
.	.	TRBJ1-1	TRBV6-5	CASSYMRANTEAFF	TGTGCCAGCAGTTACATGCGGGCGAACACTGAAGCTTTCTTT
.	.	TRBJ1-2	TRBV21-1	CASSKRPSGLGYGYTF	TGTGCCAGCAGCAAACGGCCAAGTGGGCTTGGCTATGGCTACACCTTC
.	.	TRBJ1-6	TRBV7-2	CASSLGTANNSPLHF	TGTGCCAGCAGCTTAGGGACAGCGAATAATTCACCCCTCCACTTT
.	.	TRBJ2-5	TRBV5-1	CASSLDPAGGETQYF	TGCGCCAGCAGCTTGGATCCTGCAGGCGGGGAGACCCAGTACTTC
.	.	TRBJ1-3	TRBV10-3	CAISETGNTIYF	TGTGCCATCAGTGAGACAGGAAACACCATATATTTT
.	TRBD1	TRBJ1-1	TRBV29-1	CSVETGGGTEAFF	TGCAGCGTTGAAACAGGGGGCGGCACTGAAGCTTTCTTT
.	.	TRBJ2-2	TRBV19	CASSLFGTSTAGELFF	TGTGCCAGTAGTCTCTTCGGGACTTCCACGGCCGGGGAGCTGTTTTTT
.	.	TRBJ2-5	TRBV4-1	CASSQGQEETQYF	TGCGCCAGCAGCCAAGGGCAGGAAGAGACCCAGTACTTC
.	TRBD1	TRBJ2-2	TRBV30	CAWSVLQGDGELFF	TGTGCCTGGAGTGTCTTACAGGGGGACGGGGAGCTGTTTTTT